This record covers a single T cell receptor (beta chain). Its specific antigen is unknown. Per-base qualities were not stored, and no clone one base away is much larger. One collaborating source in Seattle enrolled patients during active infection and followed them longitudinally through the course of disease. The collaborating institutions used their own protocols to collect whole blood in K2EDTA tubes. For TCRbeta analysis, collaborators shipped samples in one of three forms: frozen whole blood, isolated PBMCs, or DNA extracted from either of those sample types. These data originate in a study of blood T cell repertoires in COVID-19 (dated by TCRdb to 2020 to 2022). A note on the overall study: Collaborator samples came from the United States, Italy and Spain and covered acute and convalescent phases of COVID-19. The material from the prospective study consisted of cDNA or gDNA derived from T cells, B-cell-depleted T cells, or PBMCs. Subjects who had been exposed to COVID-19, were actively infected with it, or had recovered from it provided the deeply sampled blood TCRbeta repertoires that made up the dataset. The repertoires were released in a freely available public database intended as a resource for research on the immune response to SARS-CoV-2. The samples were drawn from the first 160 participants of the ongoing ImmuneRACE study and from 950 to 1,500 subjects provided by 6 global collaborators. A de-identified subject ID, COVID-19 status, age in years and sex were almost always included in the sample metadata. HLA class I and class II types, where available, came from metadata supplied by the sample provider rather than from assay-based typing. Study-wide findings and limitations: Clinical and demographic metadata were provided uncurated, with the amount varying by source and participant.

The germline V gene gives CDR1 as KGHDR and CDR2 as SFDVKD. From the cysteine through the phenylalanine, the CDR3 covers 14 amino acids. The DNA shown is the 42-base CDR3, in frame from base 1. V loses 5 bases, J loses 2 bases, and the germline ends lie 11 bases apart. The immunoSEQ Assay, a bias-controlled multiplex PCR, was used to amplify TCRbeta CDR3 regions from genomic DNA. As for how the authors treated the data: The number of nucleated cells in each sample was estimated by amplification of reference gene primers within the assay. To quantify the absolute abundance of each unique TCRbeta CDR3 rearrangement, sequence reads were collapsed and filtered. For each sample, productive Simpson clonality was calculated by taking the square root of Simpson's diversity index across productive rearrangements. Drawn from immuneACCESS, this table holds only the in-frame rearrangements with V and J called that TCRdb kept. Clones are partly lost; checked studies trace under half to an unresolved V gene and leave the rest unexplained. For V, J and clone size, that table is used; D and trimming come from the DNA. Here the sample has roughly 290,000 clones; 70% to 85% occur a single time. The ten largest account for 0.85% to 1% of the sample.

This clonotype was sampled from a human donor with COVID-19, enrolled during active disease. The donor label of this sample is uncertain. The specimen sequenced was peripheral blood. Recombination linked TRBV24-1 to TRBJ1-2; no confident D gene assignment can be made. The CDR3 here reads CATSGDRLNYGYTF. The DNA reads TGTGCCACCAGTGGAGATCGACTCAACTATGGCTACACCTTC.